Sequencing of this TCR beta chain was carried out in a study of OX40 agonist ivuxolimab in advanced cancers. About the study: Ivuxolimab, an agonistic anti-OX40 (CD134) antibody, was given to patients. At roughly 80% male, the cohort had a mean age of 60 years, ranging from roughly 20 to 79. Hepatocellular carcinoma, melanoma, renal cell or head and neck cancer occurred in dose-escalation patients. Study-level findings and limits: Expanded clones tended on average to be more numerous among CD8+ T cells than CD4+.

Germline V gene data show CDR1 as LNHNV and CDR2 as YYDKDF (reference sequence). The CDR3 has 16 residues. V shed 0 bases, J shed 5 bases, and the junction held 5 bases outside the gene matches. The protocol was immunoSEQ multiplex PCR, while the TCRdb copy is restricted to in-frame clones and leaves out a portion. This repertoire shows approximately 71,000 clones, about 94% found once; its top ten account for 15% to 17%. Note on this clone: Its matching antigen is unknown.

Sequenced material: CD4+ or CD8+ T cells sorted from blood, taken in a trial of the OX40 agonist ivuxolimab. The sequence was obtained from an adult with an advanced solid tumor such as melanoma, head and neck, liver or kidney cancer. The V gene is TRBV15, the J gene TRBJ2-4; TRBD1 agrees at 9 bases. DNA of the CDR3: TGTGCCACCAGCAGAGATCGGTGGGACAGGGAAAACATTCAGTACTTC. Residues: CATSRDRWDRENIQYF.